The present T cell receptor (beta chain) was sequenced within a study of control samples from healthy donors and cancer patients. CDR1 is MNHEY and CDR2 is SMNVEV in the germline V gene (reference sequence). The CDR3 covers 13 residues. Trimming took off 2 bases at V and 3 bases at J, with 8 bases between the two ends. Clones were sequenced by immunoSEQ multiplex PCR, and TCRdb holds only the in-frame ones, with some missing. The repertoire consists of over 30,000 clones, with about 85% occurring once and the leading ten covering 1.6%. The rearrangement joins TRBV27 to TRBJ2-7; maybe TRBD1 (5 bases). Sequenced sample: PBMCs. The clonotype comes from a woman aged 40 to 50 with lung cancer. This CDR3 reads CASSLTDIYEQYF. As DNA, the CDR3 is TGTGCCAGCAGTTTAACGGACATCTACGAGCAGTACTTC.